The T cell receptor beta chain described here comes from a study of OX40 agonist ivuxolimab in advanced cancers. In the study overall: The mean age was roughly 60 years, ranging from about 20 to 79, with less than 90% of participants male.

V was clipped by 4 bases and J by 3 bases, with 16 bases between them. Germline V gene data show CDR1 as SGHRS and CDR2 as YFSETQ. The CDR3 is 15 residues long. Patients with a history of autoimmune disease or on systemic immunosuppression were excluded. Profiled with immunoSEQ multiplex PCR; TCRdb holds only in-frame clones, not every one. The profile shows 33,000 or so clones, over 75% of them singletons. The material was CD4+ or CD8+ T cells sorted from blood, obtained in a trial of the OX40 agonist ivuxolimab. The source is an adult with an advanced solid tumor such as melanoma, head and neck, liver or kidney cancer. The V call is TRBV5-1, the J call TRBJ2-5; maybe TRBD2 (6 bases). The CDR3 reads CASSLSGAQEETQYF. Written as DNA, the CDR3 is TGCGCCAGCAGCCTTAGCGGAGCACAAGAAGAGACCCAGTACTTC.